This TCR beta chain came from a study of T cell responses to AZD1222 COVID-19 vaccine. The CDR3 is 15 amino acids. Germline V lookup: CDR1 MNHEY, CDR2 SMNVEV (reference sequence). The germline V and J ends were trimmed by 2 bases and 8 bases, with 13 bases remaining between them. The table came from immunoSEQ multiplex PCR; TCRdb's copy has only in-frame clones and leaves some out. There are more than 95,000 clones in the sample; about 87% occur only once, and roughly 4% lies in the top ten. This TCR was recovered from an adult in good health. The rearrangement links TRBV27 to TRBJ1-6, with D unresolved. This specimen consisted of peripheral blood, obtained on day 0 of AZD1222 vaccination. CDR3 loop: CASSLEWPRYSPLHF. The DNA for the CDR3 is TGTGCCAGCAGTTTAGAATGGCCCAGATATTCACCCCTCCACTTT.